The 25 T cell receptor beta chains listed next were all sequenced from one sample in a study of early T cells in non-severe SARS-CoV-2 infection. From the 5' RACE reads, TCRdb called clonotypes with MiXCR, one entry per CDR3 protein. The table has approximately 75,000 distinct CDR3 sequences, roughly 4.6% seen once. The sequenced sample was whole blood, obtained at baseline. These receptors originate from an adult who was a healthcare worker with PCR-confirmed SARS-CoV-2 infection or an uninfected control (not recorded which). The donor label of this sample is uncertain.

In its sample, this clonotype was seen many times. J is TRBJ1-2 and V is TRBV11-2; 8 bases are a match to TRBD1. The CDR3 covers 13 residues. Germline V lookup: CDR1 SGHAT, CDR2 FQNNGV. V dropped 6 bases and J dropped 7; count of bases not matched to a gene: 7. The CDR3 spells CASSSDRVFGYTF. DNA of the CDR3: TGTGCCAGCAGTTCGGACAGGGTGTTTGGCTACACCTTC.

This clonotype was observed at least ten times. This chain connects TRBV29-1 to TRBJ2-7, with D possibly being TRBD1 (6 bases). Germline-derived CDR1 and CDR2 are SQVTM and ANQGSEA. The CDR3 is made up of 13 amino acids. Trimming cost V 2 bases and J 3 bases, with 11 bases left between them. The CDR3 DNA reads as TGCAGCGTTGAAAGCGCAGGGGACTACGAGCAGTACTTC. It specifies CSVESAGDYEQYF.

This clonotype was recorded at least ten times. This sequence joins TRBV5-5 and TRBJ1-1, with a weak D call TRBD1 (5 bases). Trimming shortened V by 0 bases and J by 5 bases, and 14 bases separated the two germline ends. This CDR3 comprises 15 residues. Germline V gene sequence: CDR1 SGHKS, CDR2 YYEKEE (reference sequence). CDR3 residues: CASSLALRGGTEAFF. The CDR3 DNA sequence: TGTGCCAGCAGCTTGGCCCTGAGGGGCGGAACTGAAGCTTTCTTT. The complete variable domain, with remaining parts taken from reference TRBV5-5 and TRBJ1-1, reads DAGVTQSPTHLIKTRGQQVTLRCSPISGHKSVSWYQQVLGQGPQFIFQYYEKEERGRGNFPDRFSARQFPNYSSELNVNALLLGDSALYLCASSLALRGGTEAFFGQGTRLTVV.

In this sample, this clonotype turned up many times. V and J are TRBV11-2 and TRBJ2-3; D might be TRBD1 or TRBD2, each matching 6 bases. The length of the CDR3 is 15 residues. Germline CDR1 reads SGHAT; CDR2 reads FQNNGV. With 5 bases removed from V and 3 bases from J, the gap between germline ends came to 15 bases. The CDR3 here is CASSLWSGATDTQYF. The CDR3 DNA is TGTGCCAGCAGCCTCTGGTCGGGGGCGACAGATACGCAGTATTTT.

This clonotype was seen repeatedly, ten times or more. This sequence joins TRBV5-5 and TRBJ1-2; D is perhaps TRBD1 (6 bases). This CDR3 contains 13 residues. In germline, CDR1 is SGHKS, CDR2 YYEKEE (reference sequence). V shed 5 bases and J shed 4 bases, with 12 bases lying between them. CDR3 nucleotide sequence: TGTGCCAGCAGGCTTACAGGGACCTATGGCTACACCTTC. This codes for CASRLTGTYGYTF.

This clonotype appeared many times. This chain joins TRBV20-1 and TRBJ1-2; no definite D call. The germline V gene encodes CDR1 DFQATT and CDR2 SNEGSKA (reference sequence). CDR3 size: 12 residues. In nucleotides, the CDR3 is TGCAGGGCAGGATGGGCAGCAGAGGGCTACACCTTC. Its translation: CRAGWAAEGYTF.

This clonotype has ten or more counts. The chain joins TRBV10-1 to TRBJ2-1; D is unresolved. V was shortened by 5 bases and J by 4 bases, with 12 bases between the two germline ends. The CDR3 covers 14 residues. CDR1 WNHNN and CDR2 SYGVQD come from the germline V gene (reference sequence). Here the CDR3 DNA reads TGCGCCAGCAGTCTGGCTCCAACTTACAATGAGCAGTTCTTC. Translation gives CASSLAPTYNEQFF.

V is TRBV4-1 and J is TRBJ2-7, with D tentatively TRBD1 or TRBD2 (6 bases each). Trimming took off 0 bases at V and 11 bases at J, with 17 bases between the two ends. Per the germline V gene, CDR1 is MGHRA and CDR2 is YSYEKL. The CDR3 is 14 amino acids. The CDR3 protein is CASSQEAEGTRKYF. The CDR3 DNA is TGCGCCAGCAGCCAAGAAGCGGAGGGGACAAGAAAGTACTTC.

The chain employs TRBV20-1 and TRBJ2-7; the match to TRBD1 covers 9 bases. With 4 bases clipped from V and 2 bases from J, the junction kept 6 bases outside the gene matches. This CDR3 has 14 residues. Germline V lookup: CDR1 DFQATT, CDR2 SNEGSKA (reference sequence). CDR3 nucleotide sequence: TGCAGTGCTACGAATGGACAGGGGACCTACGAGCAGTACTTC. This translates into CSATNGQGTYEQYF.

This clonotype was detected ten times or more. This rearrangement joins TRBV11-2 to TRBJ2-7; no firm D call. Germline CDR1 reads SGHAT; CDR2 reads FQNNGV. The V end was cut by 1 base, the J end by 2 bases, with 9 bases between. This CDR3 contains 14 residues. CDR3 loop: CASSLGPATYEQYF. The CDR3 bases are TGTGCCAGCAGCTTAGGCCCAGCGACCTACGAGCAGTACTTC.

This clonotype was detected ten times or more. The chain combines TRBV7-2 with TRBJ1-5; TRBD1 aligns across 9 bases. V was pared by 1 base and J by 7 bases, with 5 bases of the junction left unmatched. Germline V gene sequence: CDR1 SGHTA, CDR2 FQGNSA. The CDR3 runs to 15 residues. The CDR3 spells CASSLGGQGHQPQHF. The CDR3 bases are TGTGCCAGCAGCTTAGGGGGACAGGGTCACCAGCCCCAGCATTTT. Looking up the rest from reference TRBV7-2 and TRBJ1-5 gives the full variable domain: GAGVSQSPSNKVTEKGKDVELRCDPISGHTALYWYRQSLGQGLEFLIYFQGNSAPDKSGLPSDRFSAERTGGSVSTLTIQRTQQEDSAVYLCASSLGGQGHQPQHFGDGTRLSIL.

There are many counts of this clonotype. The chain is built from TRBV20-1 and TRBJ1-1; possible D gene TRBD1, 6 bases. Germline assignment: CDR1 DFQATT and CDR2 SNEGSKA (reference sequence). This CDR3 has 13 amino acids. V shed 8 bases and J shed 1 base, with 14 bases lying between them. The CDR3 loop reads CSHQPGQNTEAFF. Written as DNA, the CDR3 is TGCAGTCACCAACCGGGACAGAACACTGAAGCTTTCTTT.

The chain carries TRBV20-1 and TRBJ2-3; 10 bases map to TRBD2. The V gene end was trimmed by 5 bases and the J gene end by 6 bases; junction bases not matched to a gene: 8. CDR3 length: 14 residues. Germline V gene data show CDR1 as DFQATT and CDR2 as SNEGSKA (reference sequence). CDR3 loop: CSALSGTSDDTQYF. CDR3 in DNA: TGCAGTGCTCTCTCCGGGACTAGCGACGATACGCAGTATTTT.

This clonotype was counted a few times. Here the CDR3 DNA reads TGTGCCAGCGGATTAGGACCTCGCTCTGGAAACACCATATATTTT. Its translation is CASGLGPRSGNTIYF. The chain is built from TRBV6-5 and TRBJ1-3; D not certain. Trimming removed 8 bases at V and 0 bases at J, with 14 bases between. There are 15 residues in the CDR3. CDR1 is MNHEY and CDR2 is SVGAGI in the germline V gene.

The table lists this clonotype with many counts. Here the CDR3 reads CASRSRQKIDGNTIYF. CDR3 sequence (DNA): TGTGCCAGCAGATCCCGACAGAAGATCGACGGAAACACCATATATTTT. The genes are TRBV5-7 and TRBJ1-3, with D maybe TRBD1 (5 bases). TRBV5-7 is flagged as an ORF with uncertain function. The germline V and J ends were trimmed by 5 bases and 4 bases, with 19 bases remaining between them. This CDR3 is built from 16 residues.

This clonotype has more than one count but fewer than ten. V gene TRBV6-6 combines with J gene TRBJ2-7; D may match TRBD1 or TRBD2 (6 bases each). V lost 4 bases to trimming and J lost 0 bases, with 13 bases between them. The CDR3 sequence is 15 residues long. Germline V lookup: CDR1 MNHNY, CDR2 SVGAGI (reference sequence). The CDR3 region is CASSWGASSSYEQYF. The CDR3 DNA sequence: TGTGCCAGCAGTTGGGGGGCTTCGAGCTCCTACGAGCAGTACTTC.

This clonotype has a handful of counts. The chain combines TRBV6-2 or TRBV6-3 with TRBJ1-3; D is uncertain. Trimming stripped 6 bases from V and 0 bases from J, with 18 bases between. The CDR3 runs 17 residues. Germline V gene data show CDR1 as MNHEY and CDR2 as SVGEGT. CDR3 amino acids: CASRKPSRWDSGNTIYF. CDR3 sequence (DNA): TGTGCCAGCAGGAAGCCCTCCAGGTGGGACTCTGGAAACACCATATATTTT.

This clonotype has at least ten counts. The rearrangement links TRBV6-5 to TRBJ2-1; the D gene is possibly TRBD2 (7 bases). Germline V lookup: CDR1 MNHEY, CDR2 SVGAGI. The CDR3 has 18 residues. Trimming removed 6 bases at V and 0 bases at J, with 21 bases between. The CDR3 DNA is TGTGCCAGCAGCCCACTGGGGGGGGGCAGGAGCTCCTACAATGAGCAGTTCTTC. Amino acids: CASSPLGGGRSSYNEQFF.

This clonotype was detected only a few times. This rearrangement joins TRBV27 to TRBJ1-1, with D maybe TRBD1 (5 bases). The CDR3 is 13 residues long. Germline V gives CDR1 MNHEY, CDR2 SMNVEV (reference sequence). The ends were cut back, 7 bases at V and 5 bases at J, with 14 bases in the middle. The CDR3 reads CASTPRRGTEAFF. CDR3 coding DNA: TGTGCCAGCACCCCCCGGCGGGGGACTGAAGCTTTCTTT.

The sample holds a few counts of this clonotype. The J gene is TRBJ2-1, the V gene TRBV6-2 or TRBV6-3; D is undetermined. Germline lookup yields CDR1 MNHEY and CDR2 SVGEGT. CDR3 length equals 11 residues. Trimming took 5 bases from V and 8 from J, leaving 7 bases between them. CDR3 DNA sequence: TGTGCCAGCAGTCTTCGGTATGAGCAGTTCTTC. Translated, it gives CASSLRYEQFF.

This clonotype showed up many times. The chain is built from TRBV28 and TRBJ2-7; D may match TRBD1 or TRBD2 (5 bases each). The CDR3 sequence is 12 residues long. The V end lost 8 bases, the J end lost 5 bases, and 13 bases lay between the germline ends. The germline V gene has CDR1 MDHEN and CDR2 SYDVKM. CDR3 region: CASGGSYHEQYF. CDR3 nucleotide sequence: TGTGCCAGCGGGGGATCCTACCACGAGCAGTACTTC.

This clonotype occurred a few times. CDR3 in amino acids: CASSSGTGINEQFF. The CDR3 DNA reads TGTGCCAGCAGCTCCGGGACAGGGATCAATGAGCAGTTCTTC. The chain recombines TRBV5-6 with TRBJ2-1, with TRBD1 matching over 9 bases. The CDR3 spans 14 residues. The germline gives CDR1 SGHDT, CDR2 YYEEEE. Germline trimming cut 3 bases from V and 6 bases from J; bases unmatched to any gene: 4.

This chain joins TRBV4-3 and TRBJ1-1; the match to TRBD1 covers 8 bases. This CDR3 contains 15 residues. V dropped 0 bases and J dropped 6; count of bases not matched to a gene: 6. The germline V gene has CDR1 LGHNA and CDR2 YSLEER. This CDR3 reads CASSQDWGQVSEAFF. The CDR3 coding sequence is TGCGCCAGCAGCCAAGATTGGGGACAGGTTTCTGAAGCTTTCTTT.

This clonotype was counted between two and nine times. The chain uses TRBV10-3 and TRBJ2-3, with unresolved D. Trimming stripped 0 bases from V and 7 bases from J, with 17 bases between. This CDR3 spans 16 amino acids. Germline V lookup: CDR1 ENHRY, CDR2 SYGVKD. CDR3 amino acids: CAISESMAPRAYTQYF. The CDR3 coding sequence is TGTGCCATCAGTGAGTCGATGGCTCCTCGGGCCTATACGCAGTATTTT.

The V call is TRBV7-9, the J call TRBJ2-3; 9 bases are a match to TRBD2. This CDR3 comprises 17 residues. Per the germline V gene, CDR1 is SEHNR and CDR2 is FQNEAQ (reference sequence). Trimming at V came to 3 bases and at J to 6 bases, leaving 13 bases not matched to a gene. DNA for the CDR3: TGTGCCAGCAGCTTTCCGCCAAGCGGGGGGCCCCGTGATACGCAGTATTTT. Protein sequence: CASSFPPSGGPRDTQYF.